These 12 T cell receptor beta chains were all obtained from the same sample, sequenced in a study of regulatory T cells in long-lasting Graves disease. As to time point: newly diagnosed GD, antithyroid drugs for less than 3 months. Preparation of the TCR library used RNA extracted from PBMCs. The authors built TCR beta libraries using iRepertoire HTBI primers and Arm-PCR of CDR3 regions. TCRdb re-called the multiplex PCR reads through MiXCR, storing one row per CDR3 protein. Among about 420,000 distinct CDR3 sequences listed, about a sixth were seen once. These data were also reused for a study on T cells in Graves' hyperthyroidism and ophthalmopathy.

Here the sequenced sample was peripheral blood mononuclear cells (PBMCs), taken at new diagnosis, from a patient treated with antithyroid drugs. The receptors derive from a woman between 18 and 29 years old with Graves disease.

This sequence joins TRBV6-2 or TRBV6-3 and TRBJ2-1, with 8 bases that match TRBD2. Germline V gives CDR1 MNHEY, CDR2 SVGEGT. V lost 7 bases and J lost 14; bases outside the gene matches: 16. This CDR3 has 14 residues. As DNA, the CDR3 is TGTGCCAGCAATCCCCATCTCACTAGCGGACTTAAGTTCTTC. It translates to CASNPHLTSGLKFF.

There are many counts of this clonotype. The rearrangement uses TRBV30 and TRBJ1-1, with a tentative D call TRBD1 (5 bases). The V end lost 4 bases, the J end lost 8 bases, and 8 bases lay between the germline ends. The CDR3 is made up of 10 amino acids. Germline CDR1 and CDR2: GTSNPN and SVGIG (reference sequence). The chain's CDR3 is CAWKQVEAFF. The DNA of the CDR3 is TGTGCCTGGAAACAGGTAGAAGCTTTCTTT.

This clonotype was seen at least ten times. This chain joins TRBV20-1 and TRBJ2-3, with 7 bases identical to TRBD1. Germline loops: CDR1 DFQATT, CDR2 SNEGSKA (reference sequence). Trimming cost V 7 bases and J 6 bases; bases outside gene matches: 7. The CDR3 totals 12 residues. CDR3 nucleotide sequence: TGCAGTGATACGGACAGGTTTGATACGCAGTATTTT. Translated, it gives CSDTDRFDTQYF.

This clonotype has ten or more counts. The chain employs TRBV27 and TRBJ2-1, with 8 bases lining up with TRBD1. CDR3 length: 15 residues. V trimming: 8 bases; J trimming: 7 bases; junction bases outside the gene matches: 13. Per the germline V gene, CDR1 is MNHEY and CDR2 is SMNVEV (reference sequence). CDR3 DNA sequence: TGTGCCAGCGCCTTCGCCGGGACAGGAGAGAATGAGCAGTTCTTC. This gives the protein CASAFAGTGENEQFF.

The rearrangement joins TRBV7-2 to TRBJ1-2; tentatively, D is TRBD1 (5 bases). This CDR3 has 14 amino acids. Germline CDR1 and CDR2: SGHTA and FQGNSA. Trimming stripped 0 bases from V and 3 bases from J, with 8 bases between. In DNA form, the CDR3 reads TGTGCCAGCAGCTTAGCTGTGGGGGACTATGGCTACACCTTC. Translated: CASSLAVGDYGYTF.

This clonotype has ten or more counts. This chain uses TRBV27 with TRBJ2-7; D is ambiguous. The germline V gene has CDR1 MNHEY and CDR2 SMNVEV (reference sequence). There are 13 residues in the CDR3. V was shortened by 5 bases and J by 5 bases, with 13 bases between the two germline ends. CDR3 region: CASSPQDLHEQYF. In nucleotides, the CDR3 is TGTGCCAGCAGTCCCCAAGATCTGCACGAGCAGTACTTC.

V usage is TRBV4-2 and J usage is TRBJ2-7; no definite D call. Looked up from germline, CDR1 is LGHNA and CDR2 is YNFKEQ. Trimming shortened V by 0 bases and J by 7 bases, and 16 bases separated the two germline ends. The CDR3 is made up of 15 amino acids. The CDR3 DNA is TGTGCCAGCAGCCAAGATCTCTTGCTGGGCCTGGAGCAGTACTTC. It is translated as CASSQDLLLGLEQYF.

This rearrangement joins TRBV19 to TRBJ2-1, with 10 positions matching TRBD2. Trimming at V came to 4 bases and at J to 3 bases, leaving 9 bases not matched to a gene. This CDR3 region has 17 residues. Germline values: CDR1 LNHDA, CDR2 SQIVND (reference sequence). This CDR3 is CASSRSGLAVDYNEQFF. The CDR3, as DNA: TGTGCCAGTAGTAGATCTGGACTAGCGGTAGACTACAATGAGCAGTTCTTC.

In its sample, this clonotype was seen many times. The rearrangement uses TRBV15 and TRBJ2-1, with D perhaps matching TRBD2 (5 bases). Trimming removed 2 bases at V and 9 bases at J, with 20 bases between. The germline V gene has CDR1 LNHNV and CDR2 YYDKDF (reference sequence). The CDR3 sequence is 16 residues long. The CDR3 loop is CATSRRILAVISEQFF. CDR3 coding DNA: TGTGCCACCAGCAGACGGATCCTAGCCGTCATCAGTGAGCAGTTCTTC.

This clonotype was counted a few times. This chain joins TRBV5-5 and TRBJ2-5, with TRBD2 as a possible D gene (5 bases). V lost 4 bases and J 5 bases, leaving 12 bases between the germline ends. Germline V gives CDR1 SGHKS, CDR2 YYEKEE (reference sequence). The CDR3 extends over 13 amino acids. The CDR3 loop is CASSESPGETQYF. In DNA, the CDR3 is TGTGCCAGCAGCGAGTCCCCGGGGGAGACCCAGTACTTC. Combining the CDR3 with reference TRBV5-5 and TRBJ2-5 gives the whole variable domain DAGVTQSPTHLIKTRGQQVTLRCSPISGHKSVSWYQQVLGQGPQFIFQYYEKEERGRGNFPDRFSARQFPNYSSELNVNALLLGDSALYLCASSESPGETQYFGPGTRLLVL.

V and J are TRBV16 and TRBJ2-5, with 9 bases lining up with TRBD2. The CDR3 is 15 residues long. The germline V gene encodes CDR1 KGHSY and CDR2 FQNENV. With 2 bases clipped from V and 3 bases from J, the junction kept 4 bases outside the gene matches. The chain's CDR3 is CASSQILAGKETQYF. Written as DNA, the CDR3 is TGTGCCAGCAGCCAAATCCTAGCGGGGAAAGAGACCCAGTACTTC.

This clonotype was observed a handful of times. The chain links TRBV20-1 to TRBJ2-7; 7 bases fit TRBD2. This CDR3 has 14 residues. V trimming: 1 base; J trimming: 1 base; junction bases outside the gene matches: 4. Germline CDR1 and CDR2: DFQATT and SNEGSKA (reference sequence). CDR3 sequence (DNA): TGCAGTGCTAGAGGTGGCGGGAGTTCCTACGAGCAGTACTTC. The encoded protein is CSARGGGSSYEQYF.